The sequence of this T cell receptor (beta chain) was determined in a study of blood T cells in healthy people across ages. Study background: About one barcoded beta molecule per two T cells was the capture yield of template switching.

Each of the donors had around 9 milliliters of peripheral blood drawn into EDTA-treated Vacutainer tubes. This clonotype was recorded a few times. Antigen: not known. Broader study findings: For the donors, CMV status was unknown and possibly confounded expanded clonotype changes. Underestimates were what the diversity estimates from one million T cells were considered to be.

PCR was performed a second time for roughly 6 to 12 cycles using a sample-barcoded 5' primer and a J-beta primer mix. TCRdb recomputed calls from the 5' RACE reads with MiXCR, one row per CDR3 protein. The sample shows about 1.4 million distinct CDR3 sequences, around 59% of them seen only once. The sequence came from a young man in good health. Specimen: blood.

CDR3 sequence: CATSRAARRDLTNEQFF. The CDR3 DNA is TGTGCCACCAGCAGAGCCGCTAGACGCGATCTGACCAATGAGCAGTTCTTC. The V call is TRBV15, the J call TRBJ2-1, with unresolved D. This CDR3 has 17 residues. Germline V gene data show CDR1 as LNHNV and CDR2 as YYDKDF (reference sequence). V lost 1 base, J lost 6 bases, and 19 bases lay in between.